The present entry profiles one T cell receptor beta chain with its context. The data belong to a study of blood T cells in healthy people across ages. For the second PCR, which ran for roughly 7 to 11 cycles, a sample-barcoded 5' primer and a J-beta primer mix were used. No fewer than 3 million CDR3-containing paired-end reads came from each sample. One entry per CDR3 protein, called by TCRdb with MiXCR from the 5' RACE reads. The table records more than 1.4 million distinct CDR3 sequences, approximately 42% of them present only once. Germline CDR1 reads MNHNS; CDR2 reads SASEGT. Trimming took 6 bases from V and 6 from J; bases not matched to a gene: 13. The CDR3 is 16 residues long.

This chain links TRBV6-1 with TRBJ1-4; 7 bases line up with TRBD1. The receptor comes from a woman aged 18-29 years in good health. The sequencing sample was made of blood. This CDR3 is CASRERGGAPDEKLFF. DNA of the CDR3: TGTGCCAGCAGGGAACGAGGGGGCGCCCCGGATGAAAAACTGTTTTTT.